Listed here are 21 T cell receptor beta chains from one sample, sequenced in a study of blood T cells in healthy people across ages. A J-beta primer mix and a sample-barcoded 5' primer were used in a second PCR of about 7 to 11 cycles. TCRdb redid the calling of the 5' RACE reads with MiXCR, one entry per CDR3 protein. The sample records fewer than 950,000 distinct CDR3 sequences, around 36% being singletons. The sample was blood. Source of these receptors: a man younger than 30 in good health.

The V gene is TRBV3-1, the J gene TRBJ2-1; the match to TRBD1 covers 7 bases. Germline loops: CDR1 LGHDT, CDR2 YNNKEL (reference sequence). After removal of 0 bases from V and 5 bases from J, the junction contained 10 bases not matched to a gene. CDR3 length equals 17 residues. The CDR3 spells CASSQDSRTGINNEQFF. The CDR3 DNA reads TGTGCCAGCAGCCAAGACTCCAGGACAGGCATCAACAATGAGCAGTTCTTC.

The sample holds many counts of this clonotype. The V and J genes are TRBV4-2 and TRBJ2-3, with 11 bases matching TRBD2. CDR3 length: 15 amino acids. Germline assignment: CDR1 LGHNA and CDR2 YNFKEQ. V lost 2 bases, J lost 6 bases, and 4 bases stayed unmatched. CDR3 sequence (DNA): TGTGCCAGCAGCCAACGGGCTAGCGGGGGGGATACGCAGTATTTT. Its protein product is CASSQRASGGDTQYF.

This clonotype was recorded a few times. The chain links TRBV4-3 to TRBJ2-1, with TRBD1 as a possible D gene (6 bases). With 4 bases removed from V and 2 bases from J, the gap between germline ends came to 18 bases. CDR1 is LGHNA, CDR2 YSLEER, per germline. This CDR3 is 17 amino acids long. The CDR3, as DNA: TGCGCCAGCAGCCCAGACATCAGGGGCGCTCCCTACAATGAGCAGTTCTTC. This codes for CASSPDIRGAPYNEQFF.

This clonotype was recorded a few times. V gene TRBV10-3 combines with J gene TRBJ2-2, with D unclear. The V end lost 7 bases, the J end lost 4 bases, and 10 bases lay between the germline ends. Germline CDR1 ENHRY, CDR2 SYGVKD. This CDR3 is built from 13 residues. CDR3 sequence (DNA): TGTGCCATCACCCCTGCTGGCACCGGGGAGCTGTTTTTT. Translated: CAITPAGTGELFF.

J is TRBJ1-1 and V is TRBV11-2; D ambiguous. The CDR3 length is 14 residues. V was trimmed by 5 bases and J by 1 base, leaving 11 bases between them. Germline-derived CDR1 and CDR2 are SGHAT and FQNNGV. The CDR3 reads CASSVVAGNTEAFF. The DNA for the CDR3 is TGTGCCAGCAGCGTAGTTGCCGGGAACACTGAAGCTTTCTTT.

This clonotype showed up many times. One junction end disagrees with the germline gene, perhaps due to a read error. The chain is built from TRBV12-3 or TRBV12-4 and TRBJ2-3; 7 bases agree with TRBD1. The CDR3 is made up of 13 amino acids. The CDR3 nucleotides read TGCGCCAGCAGCTCACAGGGGCCAGATACGCAGTATTTT. It encodes CASSSQGPDTQYF.

The chain carries TRBV5-1 and TRBJ2-1; 10 bases match TRBD2. Germline CDR1 SGHRS, CDR2 YFSETQ. With V trimmed by 4 bases and J by 2 bases, 6 bases remained unmatched. The CDR3 is made up of 16 amino acids. CDR3 DNA: TGCGCCAGCAGCGCCCCTCTAGCGGGGGCCTACAATGAGCAGTTCTTC. This sequence encodes CASSAPLAGAYNEQFF. The full variable domain, in which reference TRBV5-1 and TRBJ2-1 provide the parts outside the CDR3, is KAGVTQTPRYLIKTRGQQVTLSCSPISGHRSVSWYQQTPGQGLQFLFEYFSETQRNKGNFPGRFSGRQFSNSRSEMNVSTLELGDSALYLCASSAPLAGAYNEQFFGPGTRLTVL.

The V gene is TRBV20-1, the J gene TRBJ1-4; TRBD1 aligns across 7 bases. This CDR3 contains 14 residues. V shed 3 bases and J 4 bases; nucleotides not matched to a gene: 5. From germline, CDR1 is DFQATT and CDR2 SNEGSKA (reference sequence). CDR3 sequence: CSARMDRNNEKLFF. The CDR3 coding sequence is TGCAGTGCTAGGATGGACAGGAATAATGAAAAACTGTTTTTT.

The rearrangement links TRBV6-6 to TRBJ1-2, with D maybe TRBD1 (5 bases). Trimming removed 5 bases at V and 4 bases at J, with 8 bases between. The CDR3 contains 12 residues. CDR1 is MNHNY and CDR2 is SVGAGI in the germline V gene (reference sequence). CDR3 DNA sequence: TGTGCCAGCAGTACAAGGGGCTATGGCTACACCTTC. It specifies CASSTRGYGYTF.

J is TRBJ1-2 and V is TRBV7-2, with D unresolved. The CDR3 is made up of 13 amino acids. The germline CDR1 and CDR2 sequences are SGHTA and FQGNSA. V lost 5 bases to trimming and J lost 5 bases, with 12 bases between them. The CDR3, as DNA: TGTGCCAGCAGCGCCCCCTGGGGTTATGGCTACACCTTC. Translation: CASSAPWGYGYTF.

This clonotype was found once. The junction differs from germline at one of its ends, possibly a read error. This sequence joins TRBV12-3 or TRBV12-4 and TRBJ2-3, with 11 bases fitting TRBD2. This CDR3 is built from 15 residues. CDR3 nucleotides: TGTGCCAGCAGTTCGACTAGCGGGGTGGGAGATATGCAGTATTTT. Protein product: CASSSTSGVGDMQYF.

The chain has TRBV3-1 and TRBJ1-6; no clear D. Germline V lookup: CDR1 LGHDT, CDR2 YNNKEL (reference sequence). The CDR3 totals 14 residues. Trimming took 0 bases from V and 7 from J, leaving 7 bases between them. CDR3 in DNA: TGTGCCAGCAGCCAAGAACACCCGAATTCACCCCTCCACTTT. This codes for CASSQEHPNSPLHF.

There are many counts of this clonotype. The rearrangement links TRBV12-3 or TRBV12-4 to TRBJ2-7; D gene unclear. The CDR3 consists of 14 residues. Deletions cut 3 bases from V and 1 base from J, with 10 bases between. In DNA form, the CDR3 reads TGTGCCAGCAGTTTTTCGGGCAAGTCCTACGAGCAGTACTTC. Amino acids: CASSFSGKSYEQYF.

The chain combines TRBV5-1 with TRBJ2-3; a weak D match, TRBD1 (6 bases). Germline V gives CDR1 SGHRS, CDR2 YFSETQ. CDR3 length equals 16 residues. V was cut by 0 bases and J by 6 bases, with 17 bases left in between. This chain's CDR3 is CASSLGGPLVTDTQYF. The CDR3 DNA is TGCGCCAGCAGCTTGGGGGGGCCACTTGTCACTGATACGCAGTATTTT.

A few counts support this clonotype. The rearrangement uses TRBV6-2 or TRBV6-3 and TRBJ2-3, with TRBD1 matching over 8 bases. Germline V gene lookup returns CDR1 MNHEY and CDR2 SVGEGT. The trim removed 5 bases at V and 4 bases at J, leaving 11 bases unmatched. This CDR3 has 16 amino acids. The CDR3 sequence: CASSLFRGQGSDTQYF. The CDR3 coding sequence is TGTGCCAGCAGTCTATTCAGGGGGCAGGGGTCAGATACGCAGTATTTT.

This clonotype was observed a few times. The V and J genes are TRBV4-2 and TRBJ2-1; possible D gene TRBD2, 6 bases. V gave up 2 bases and J gave up 3 bases, with 20 bases separating them. There are 18 residues in the CDR3. In germline, CDR1 is LGHNA, CDR2 YNFKEQ. CDR3 DNA: TGTGCCAGCAGCCAACCCAGCTCCTTTGCGGGGCTCTACAATGAGCAGTTCTTC. Translated, it gives CASSQPSSFAGLYNEQFF.

This clonotype has just a few counts. The CDR3 region has the DNA TGTGCCAGCAGTTGGGGGTCTGGCTATGGCTACACCTTC. Amino acids: CASSWGSGYGYTF. This sequence joins TRBV27 and TRBJ1-2, with D tentatively TRBD1 (5 bases). CDR1 is MNHEY, CDR2 SMNVEV, per germline (reference sequence). Trimming stripped 4 bases from V and 4 bases from J, with 10 bases between. This CDR3 comprises 13 residues.

This clonotype has ten or more counts. The chain couples TRBV12-3 or TRBV12-4 to TRBJ2-3, with 10 nucleotides matching TRBD1. V was clipped by 4 bases and J by 4 bases; unmatched bases: 5. The length of the CDR3 is 15 residues. The DNA for the CDR3 is TGTGCCAGCAGTTCAGGACAGGGGGTCGCAGATACGCAGTATTTT. Translation: CASSSGQGVADTQYF.

This clonotype was seen ten or more times. The J gene is TRBJ1-2, the V gene TRBV12-3 or TRBV12-4, with 8 positions matching TRBD1. The CDR3 is 16 residues long. V shed 2 bases, J shed 4 bases, and the junction held 9 bases outside the gene matches. The CDR3: CASSLTGGRLSYGYTF. The CDR3 DNA sequence: TGTGCCAGCAGTTTAACAGGGGGACGGCTCTCCTATGGCTACACCTTC.

The chain links TRBV27 to TRBJ2-3; D is possibly TRBD1 (5 bases). The CDR3 has 14 amino acids. With 2 bases removed from V and 4 bases from J, the gap between germline ends came to 10 bases. Germline loops: CDR1 MNHEY, CDR2 SMNVEV (reference sequence). The DNA for the CDR3 is TGTGCCAGCAGTTTACGCAGGGCGGCAGATACGCAGTATTTT. Translation gives CASSLRRAADTQYF.

This clonotype was picked up a small number of times. The gene calls are TRBV4-1 and TRBJ2-5; TRBD2 matches at 9 bases. CDR1 is MGHRA and CDR2 is YSYEKL in the germline V gene. The CDR3 spans 16 residues. Germline trimming cut 1 base from V and 6 bases from J; bases unmatched to any gene: 9. In DNA, the CDR3 is TGCGCCAGCAGCCAAGCACCTAGCGGGGCCGAAAAGACCCAGTACTTC. It is translated as CASSQAPSGAEKTQYF.